Below, 29 T cell receptor beta chains from the same sample are listed, as sequenced in a study of CD8 T cells in Susac syndrome. After extraction with the RNeasy kit, roughly 0.45 to 1 ug of the RNA was reverse transcribed using random hexamers. TCRdb processed the immunoSEQ multiplex PCR reads anew with MiXCR; each CDR3 protein has one entry. The table includes more than 55,000 distinct CDR3 sequences, approximately 95% detected once. Sequenced material: CD8+ T cells from PBMCs. The source of these receptors is a human donor in good health.

V usage is TRBV12-3 or TRBV12-4 and J usage is TRBJ1-2; D not resolved. The CDR3 spans 14 residues. V was cut by 3 bases and J by 10 bases, with 18 bases left in between. CDR3 nucleotide sequence: TGTGCCAGCAGTTTCGACATGGGGAGTGGGGACTACACCTTC. This translates into CASSFDMGSGDYTF.

The chain couples TRBV5-4 to TRBJ1-4, with TRBD1 as a possible D gene (5 bases). The germline V gene has CDR1 SGHNT and CDR2 YYREEE (reference sequence). The CDR3 sequence is 13 residues long. Between the trimmed V and J ends, which lost 0 bases and 8 bases, there was a span of 8 bases. The DNA for the CDR3 is TGTGCCAGCAGCTTGGCAGGGCACGAAAAACTGTTTTTT. Translating it yields CASSLAGHEKLFF.

V gene TRBV28 combines with J gene TRBJ2-2; TRBD2 matches at 7 bases. The CDR3 covers 12 residues. CDR1 and CDR2 (germline): MDHEN, SYDVKM. V was clipped by 5 bases and J by 15 bases; unmatched bases: 9. Here the CDR3 DNA reads TGTGCCAGCAGTCCTACTAGCGATGCGGTGTTTTTT. This sequence encodes CASSPTSDAVFF.

The rearrangement joins TRBV28 to TRBJ2-5, with D perhaps matching TRBD1 (7 bases). The CDR3 is 18 residues long. Trimming removed 5 bases from V and 0 bases from J, with 22 bases in between. The germline V gene has CDR1 MDHEN and CDR2 SYDVKM. CDR3 DNA: TGTGCCAGCAGTACTCGGCCAGGGGGGTTCTCGTACCAAGAGACCCAGTACTTC. Its translation is CASSTRPGGFSYQETQYF.

The rearrangement joins TRBV5-1 to TRBJ1-1; 8 positions match TRBD1. The CDR3 is 14 amino acids. CDR1 is SGHRS and CDR2 is YFSETQ in the germline V gene. Trimming at V came to 2 bases and at J to 1 base, leaving 1 base not matched to a gene. CDR3 nucleotides: TGCGCCAGCAGCTTTGACAGGGGGAACACTGAAGCTTTCTTT. It encodes CASSFDRGNTEAFF.

The rearrangement joins TRBV27 to TRBJ1-1; D is unclear. The CDR3 runs to 16 residues. From germline, CDR1 is MNHEY and CDR2 SMNVEV (reference sequence). With 6 bases removed from V and 3 bases from J, the gap between germline ends came to 20 bases. CDR3 DNA: TGTGCCAGCAGCCACCGAAGTGAGGGCCCGTACACTGAAGCTTTCTTT. Translated: CASSHRSEGPYTEAFF.

The rearrangement uses TRBV6-2 or TRBV6-3 and TRBJ1-2, with D possibly matching TRBD1 (6 bases). The CDR3 has 14 amino acids. The V and J ends lost 4 bases and 3 bases respectively, with 12 bases between them. Germline V gives CDR1 MNHEY, CDR2 SVGEGT. DNA of the CDR3: TGTGCCAGCAGTTTGGGCAGGGGACACTATGGCTACACCTTC. Protein: CASSLGRGHYGYTF.

This chain links TRBV4-2 with TRBJ2-7, with a tentative D call TRBD2 (6 bases). The length of the CDR3 is 14 residues. Germline V gene data show CDR1 as LGHNA and CDR2 as YNFKEQ. V gave up 0 bases and J gave up 2 bases, with 8 bases separating them. The DNA of the CDR3 is TGTGCCAGCAGCCAAGAGTGGGGGGCCTACGAGCAGTACTTC. Its protein is CASSQEWGAYEQYF.

The V and J genes are TRBV30 and TRBJ2-2, with 8 bases matching TRBD1. The V and J ends lost 4 bases and 2 bases, in that order; junction bases with no gene match: 3. Germline V lookup: CDR1 GTSNPN, CDR2 SVGIG (reference sequence). The CDR3 spans 14 residues. DNA of the CDR3: TGTGCCTGGAACAGGGGGATTAACACCGGGGAGCTGTTTTTT. This sequence encodes CAWNRGINTGELFF.

This sequence joins TRBV7-9 and TRBJ2-1; unclear D gene. Germline V gene sequence: CDR1 SEHNR, CDR2 FQNEAQ (reference sequence). The CDR3 totals 13 residues. V was clipped by 2 bases and J by 4 bases, with 6 bases between them. The CDR3 bases are TGTGCCAGCAGCTTACCGGATTACAATGAGCAGTTCTTC. It translates to CASSLPDYNEQFF.

The rearrangement uses TRBV7-3 and TRBJ1-1, with D possibly being TRBD1 (5 bases). The V gene lost 4 bases and the J gene lost 0 bases, with 12 bases spanning the gap. The CDR3 runs 15 residues. Germline CDR1 reads SGHTA; CDR2 reads FQGTGA. Here the CDR3 reads CASSSGPNLNTEAFF. The CDR3 DNA sequence: TGTGCCAGCAGCTCGGGACCTAACTTGAACACTGAAGCTTTCTTT.

The genes are TRBV2 and TRBJ1-5; no clear D gene. CDR3 size: 16 residues. V lost 6 bases, J lost 2 bases, and 17 bases lay in between. CDR1 and CDR2 from the germline V gene are SNHLY and FYNNEI. The CDR3 region is CASSRAKSLGNQPQHF. The CDR3 DNA sequence: TGTGCCAGCAGCCGAGCGAAATCCTTGGGCAATCAGCCCCAGCATTTT.

The V call is TRBV28, the J call TRBJ2-7, with 8 bases identical to TRBD1. This CDR3 spans 14 amino acids. Per the germline V gene, CDR1 is MDHEN and CDR2 is SYDVKM. The J segment lost 2 bases and the V segment lost 3 bases, leaving 3 bases of the junction unmatched. The chain's CDR3 is CASSFYRGAYEQYF. CDR3 coding DNA: TGTGCCAGCAGTTTCTACAGGGGGGCCTACGAGCAGTACTTC. The full variable domain, with the rest looked up from reference TRBV28 and TRBJ2-7, is DVKVTQSSRYLVKRTGEKVFLECVQDMDHENMFWYRQDPGLGLRLIYFSYDVKMKEKGDIPEGYSVSREKKERFSLILESASTNQTSMYLCASSFYRGAYEQYFGPGTRLTVT.

The rearrangement joins TRBV4-1 to TRBJ2-1; TRBD2 aligns across 10 bases. The V segment lost 4 bases and the J segment 5 bases; nucleotides outside the gene matches: 2. CDR1 and CDR2 from the germline V gene are MGHRA and YSYEKL. CDR3 length: 14 residues. The CDR3 DNA follows: TGCGCCAGCAGCCCTAGCGGGGGAAACAATGAGCAGTTCTTC. It encodes CASSPSGGNNEQFF.

This clonotype appeared a few times. The chain is built from TRBV19 and TRBJ1-6; D is perhaps TRBD1 (6 bases). V shed 7 bases and J shed 6 bases, with 7 bases lying between them. Looked up from germline, CDR1 is LNHDA and CDR2 is SQIVND (reference sequence). The CDR3 runs 12 residues. CDR3 sequence (DNA): TGTGCCAGTAAACAGGGTAATTCACCCCTCCACTTT. Translated, it gives CASKQGNSPLHF. Full variable domain (missing parts from reference TRBV19 and TRBJ1-6): DGGITQSPKYLFRKEGQNVTLSCEQNLNHDAMYWYRQDPGQGLRLIYYSQIVNDFQKGDIAEGYSVSREKKESFPLTVTSAQKNPTAFYLCASKQGNSPLHFGNGTRLTVT.

This clonotype occurred a few times. The CDR3: CASSARPYNEQFF. DNA for the CDR3: TGTGCCAGCAGCGCCCGTCCTTACAATGAGCAGTTCTTC. This chain links TRBV9 with TRBJ2-1; no firm D call. The germline V gene encodes CDR1 SGDLS and CDR2 YYNGEE. The length of the CDR3 is 13 residues. The V gene lost 3 bases and the J gene lost 4 bases, with 8 bases spanning the gap. The full variable domain, its missing parts supplied by reference TRBV9 and TRBJ2-1, is DSGVTQTPKHLITATGQRVTLRCSPRSGDLSVYWYQQSLDQGLQFLIQYYNGEERAKGNILERFSAQQFPDLHSELNLSSLELGDSALYFCASSARPYNEQFFGPGTRLTVL.

The CDR3 loop reads CATRPEFSGANVLTF. DNA of the CDR3: TGTGCCACCAGGCCGGAGTTCTCTGGGGCCAACGTCCTGACTTTC. The chain couples TRBV15 to TRBJ2-6; no definite D call. Germline V gene sequence: CDR1 LNHNV, CDR2 YYDKDF (reference sequence). V was clipped by 6 bases and J by 0 bases, with 9 bases between them. The CDR3 spans 15 residues.

The chain carries TRBV5-1 and TRBJ1-2; a weak D match, TRBD1 (6 bases). V was pared by 7 bases and J by 6 bases, with 22 bases between. This CDR3 comprises 15 residues. The V gene's germline CDR1 is SGHRS and CDR2 YFSETQ. The CDR3, as DNA: TGCGCCAGCTGCCCACGCAGGGGCCTTATGGATGGCTACACCTTC. This gives the protein CASCPRRGLMDGYTF.

J is TRBJ2-7 and V is TRBV19; D remains ambiguous. The CDR3 spans 13 residues. The V gene's germline CDR1 is LNHDA and CDR2 SQIVND (reference sequence). V was pared by 10 bases and J by 9 bases, with 22 bases between. The CDR3 reads CATAWTPRDGQYF. The DNA of the CDR3 is TGTGCCACTGCGTGGACCCCCCGCGATGGGCAGTACTTC.

This chain's CDR3 is CASSLGGQGNTGELFF. The CDR3 region has the DNA TGTGCCAGCAGCTTAGGCGGACAGGGAAACACCGGGGAGCTGTTTTTT. The rearrangement joins TRBV7-9 to TRBJ2-2; 8 bases map to TRBD1. V shed 1 base and J 2 bases; nucleotides not matched to a gene: 3. CDR1 SEHNR and CDR2 FQNEAQ come from the germline V gene (reference sequence). CDR3 size: 16 residues.

The chain couples TRBV12-3 or TRBV12-4 to TRBJ2-5; TRBD1 might be the D (6 bases). The CDR3 is 13 residues long. V shed 3 bases and J shed 3 bases, with 8 bases lying between them. The CDR3 DNA reads as TGTGCCAGCAGTTTTGAGGGGGAAGAGACCCAGTACTTC. It is translated as CASSFEGEETQYF.

V gene TRBV15 combines with J gene TRBJ1-6, with TRBD1 matching over 7 bases. Germline V gene data show CDR1 as LNHNV and CDR2 as YYDKDF (reference sequence). The CDR3 is made up of 16 amino acids. The V and J ends lost 0 bases and 4 bases, in that order; junction bases with no gene match: 3. This chain's CDR3 is CATSRERQGYNSPLHF. CDR3 in DNA: TGTGCCACCAGCAGAGAGCGACAGGGTTATAATTCACCCCTCCACTTT.

DNA of the CDR3: TGTGCCAGCAGCCAACTTACCCCGGGGGAGTACACCTTC. It encodes CASSQLTPGEYTF. The chain combines TRBV7-9 with TRBJ1-2; D may be TRBD1 (5 bases). The CDR3 totals 13 residues. Trimming left V 5 bases short and J 11 bases short, with 18 bases between. Looked up from germline, CDR1 is SEHNR and CDR2 is FQNEAQ (reference sequence). The entire variable domain, with the rest obtained from reference TRBV7-9 and TRBJ1-2, is as follows: DTGVSQNPRHKITKRGQNVTFRCDPISEHNRLYWYRQTLGQGPEFLTYFQNEAQLEKSRLLSDRFSAERPKGSFSTLEIQRTEQGDSAMYLCASSQLTPGEYTFGSGTRLTVV.

The chain recombines TRBV14 with TRBJ1-3; D is ambiguous. The V gene's germline CDR1 is SGHDN and CDR2 FVKESK. Trimming left V 0 bases short and J 4 bases short, with 10 bases between. The CDR3 length is 15 residues. The CDR3, as DNA: TGTGCCAGCAGCCAAGACAGGAGCTTCGGAAACACCATATATTTT. It encodes CASSQDRSFGNTIYF.

J is TRBJ2-1 and V is TRBV12-3 or TRBV12-4, with 13 bases aligning to TRBD2. This CDR3 contains 15 residues. V trimming: 1 base; J trimming: 10 bases; junction bases outside the gene matches: 4. The CDR3 bases are TGTGCCAGCAGTTTAGGACTAGCGGGGGGTGGGGAGCAGTTCTTC. Amino acid sequence: CASSLGLAGGGEQFF.

V usage is TRBV24-1 and J usage is TRBJ2-1; D remains unclear. Trimming pared 5 bases from V and 4 bases from J, leaving 8 bases between. This CDR3 comprises 13 residues. The germline CDR1 and CDR2 sequences are KGHDR and SFDVKD. The CDR3: CATSGRRYNEQFF. The DNA for the CDR3 is TGTGCCACCAGTGGCCGTCGATACAATGAGCAGTTCTTC.

The rearrangement joins TRBV2 to TRBJ2-6, with 8 bases matching TRBD1. This CDR3 comprises 20 residues. Trimming took 0 bases from V and 0 from J; bases not matched to a gene: 10. Germline V gene sequence: CDR1 SNHLY, CDR2 FYNNEI. The CDR3 DNA is TGTGCCAGCAGTGAAGCGCTTCAGGGGGCTGTCGCCTCTGGGGCCAACGTCCTGACTTTC. This sequence encodes CASSEALQGAVASGANVLTF.

This chain uses TRBV4-3 with TRBJ1-2, with TRBD1 matching over 9 bases. Germline values: CDR1 LGHNA, CDR2 YSLEER. The CDR3 spans 17 residues. After removal of 2 bases from V and 6 bases from J, the junction contained 13 bases not matched to a gene. CDR3 residues: CASSQSLTQGARDGYTF. The CDR3 DNA sequence: TGCGCCAGCAGCCAATCCCTCACACAGGGGGCGCGTGATGGCTACACCTTC.

The genes are TRBV13 and TRBJ1-3; no clear D. Trimming cost V 4 bases and J 0 bases, with 4 bases left between them. The CDR3 spans 13 residues. CDR1 is PRHDT and CDR2 is FYEKMQ in the germline V gene (reference sequence). In nucleotides, the CDR3 is TGTGCCAGCAGCTATGCCTCTGGAAACACCATATATTTT. This gives the protein CASSYASGNTIYF. The full variable domain, in which reference TRBV13 and TRBJ1-3 provide the parts outside the CDR3, is AAGVIQSPRHLIKEKRETATLKCYPIPRHDTVYWYQQGPGQDPQFLISFYEKMQSDKGSIPDRFSAQQFSDYHSELNMSSLELGDSALYFCASSYASGNTIYFGEGSWLTVV.